This record covers a single T cell receptor (beta chain). In its sample, this clonotype was seen many times. This receptor's antigen is unknown. There are no base qualities to consult, and no much larger clone falls within one base. The library was prepared using PCR. Sequencing was performed on an Illumina HiSeq 2500. To normalize quantification of the TCRbeta repertoire, the TCR libraries were built with molecular barcoding that relied on unique molecular identifiers. TCRdb took the public reads, trimmed them with fastp at Q25, ran MiXCR for clone calling and kept in-frame beta chains. Each CDR3 protein appears once, grouped with its most common genes and DNA. Counted in this sample were about 270,000 distinct CDR3 sequences; about a tenth of them appeared once. Over 9% of the sample comes from the top ten. The sample belongs to a study of T-cell reconstitution after alpha-beta-depleted transplantation in children (TCRdb year 2016). Background on the whole study: T-cell immune reconstitution after TCRalphabeta/CD19-depleted allogeneic hematopoietic cell transplantation in children was quantitatively tracked in the study by means of TCR repertoire profiling.

Taken from cysteine to phenylalanine, the CDR3 has 18 residues. CDR3 DNA only is kept here, 54 bases in frame from base 1. Unmatched junction bases come to 10, with V trimmed by 2 bases and J by 0 bases. In the germline V gene, CDR1 corresponds to WSHSY and CDR2 to SAAADI. The TCR comes from a human donor who donated a stem cell graft to a child with SCID. Recombination connected TRBV10-2 to TRBJ2-1, and 7 junctional nucleotides match TRBD1. This specimen consisted of PBMCs from the stem cell graft donor, obtained from the stem cell graft. CDR3 protein: CASSEGQDFQSSYNEQFF. The nucleotide sequence is TGCGCCAGCAGTGAGGGACAGGACTTCCAAAGCTCCTACAATGAGCAGTTCTTC.